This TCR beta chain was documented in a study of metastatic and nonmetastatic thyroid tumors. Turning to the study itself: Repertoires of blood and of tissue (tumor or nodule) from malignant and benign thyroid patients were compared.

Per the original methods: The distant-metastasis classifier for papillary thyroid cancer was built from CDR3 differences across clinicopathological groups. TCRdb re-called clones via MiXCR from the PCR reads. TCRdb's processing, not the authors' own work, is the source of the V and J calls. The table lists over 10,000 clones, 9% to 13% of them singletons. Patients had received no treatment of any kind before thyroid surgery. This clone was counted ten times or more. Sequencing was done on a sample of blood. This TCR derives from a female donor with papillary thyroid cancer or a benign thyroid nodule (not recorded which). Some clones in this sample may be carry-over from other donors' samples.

The CDR3 nucleotides are TGTGCCAGCAGCCCGGGGGGGGGAGCTAGGGCCAATGAGCAGTTCTTC. Its translation is CASSPGGGARANEQFF. V is TRBV7-3 and J is TRBJ2-1, with 8 positions matching TRBD2. J lost 6 bases, V lost 5 bases, and 12 bases had no gene match. CDR3 length: 16 amino acids. Germline loops: CDR1 SGHTA, CDR2 FQGTGA.